Below, one TCR beta chain is given with its context. Its antigen remains unidentified. MiXCR, applied by TCRdb to the reads, yields one record per CDR3 protein. In the table there are about 570,000 distinct CDR3 sequences, roughly 42% of which are singletons. This specimen belongs to a study of T cell repertoires in cytomegalovirus infection. Study details: The study used recently identified HLA-C-restricted and well-studied HLA-B-restricted CMV epitopes. Public TCR beta signatures marked donors with CMV infection and the matching HLA.

CDR1 is DFQATT and CDR2 is SNEGSKA in the germline V gene (reference sequence). Between the trimmed V and J ends, which lost 5 bases and 7 bases, there was a span of 8 bases. There are 10 residues in the CDR3. Study-wide findings and caveats: HLA-C-restricted CMV clonotypes gave the most frequent clonotype in two of eight donors. Pooled public TCR beta family frequency picked out CMV carriers with the relevant HLA.

The V and J genes are TRBV20-1 and TRBJ1-1, with no clear D. This specimen was cultured PBMCs, taken from culture after CMV antigen stimulation. The clonotype originates from a human donor in good health (CMV status not recorded). Some clones in this sample may be carry-over from other donors' samples. The CDR3 nucleotides read TGCAGTGCTGCCCCTAGTGAAGCTTTCTTT. It codes for CSAAPSEAFF.